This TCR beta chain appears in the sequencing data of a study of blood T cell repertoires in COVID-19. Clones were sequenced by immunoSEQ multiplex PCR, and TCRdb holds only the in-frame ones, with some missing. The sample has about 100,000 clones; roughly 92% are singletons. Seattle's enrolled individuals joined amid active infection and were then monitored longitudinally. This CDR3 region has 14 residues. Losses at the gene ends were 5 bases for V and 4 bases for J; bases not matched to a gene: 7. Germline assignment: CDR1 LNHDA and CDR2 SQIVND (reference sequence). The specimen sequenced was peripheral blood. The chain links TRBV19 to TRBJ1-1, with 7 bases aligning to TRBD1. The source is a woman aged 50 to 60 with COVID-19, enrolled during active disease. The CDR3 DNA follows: TGTGCCAGTAGTGGGAACAGGGGACGCACTGAAGCTTTCTTT. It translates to CASSGNRGRTEAFF.